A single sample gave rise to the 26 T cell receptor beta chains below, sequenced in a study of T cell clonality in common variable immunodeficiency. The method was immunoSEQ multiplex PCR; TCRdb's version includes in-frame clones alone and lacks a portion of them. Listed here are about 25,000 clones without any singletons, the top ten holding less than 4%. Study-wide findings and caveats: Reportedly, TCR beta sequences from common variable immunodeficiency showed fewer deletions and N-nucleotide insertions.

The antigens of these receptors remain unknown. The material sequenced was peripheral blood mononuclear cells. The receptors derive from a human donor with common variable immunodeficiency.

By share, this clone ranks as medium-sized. The CDR3 is CSATAQGLSYGYTF. The DNA read from the CDR3 is TGCAGTGCTACTGCCCAGGGACTCAGCTATGGC. The genes are TRBV20-1 and TRBJ1-2, with a possible D match to TRBD1 (5 bases). The sequenced fragment ends 3 residues before the CDR3 boundary, so the rest is inferred from the germline J gene. Germline V gene sequence: CDR1 DFQATT, CDR2 SNEGSKA (reference sequence). The CDR3 sequence is 14 residues long. V gave up 4 bases and J gave up 4 bases, with 16 bases separating them.

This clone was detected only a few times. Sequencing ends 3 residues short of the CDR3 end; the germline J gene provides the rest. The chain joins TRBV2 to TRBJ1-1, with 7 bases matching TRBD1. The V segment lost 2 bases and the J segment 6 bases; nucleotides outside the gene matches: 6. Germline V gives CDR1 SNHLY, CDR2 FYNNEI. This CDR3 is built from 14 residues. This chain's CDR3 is CASSEQTGRAEAFF. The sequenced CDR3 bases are TGTGCCAGCAGTGAACAGACAGGGAGGGCTGAA.

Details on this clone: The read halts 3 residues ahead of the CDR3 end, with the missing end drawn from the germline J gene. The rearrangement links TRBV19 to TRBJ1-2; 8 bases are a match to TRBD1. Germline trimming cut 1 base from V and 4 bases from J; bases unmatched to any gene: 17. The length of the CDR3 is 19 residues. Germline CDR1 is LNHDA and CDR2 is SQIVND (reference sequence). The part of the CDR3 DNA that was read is TGTGCCAGTAGTATAGGTCGGTCGGGACAGGCCTCCCCACGCTATGGC. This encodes CASSIGRSGQASPRYG. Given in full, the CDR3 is CASSIGRSGQASPRYGYTF. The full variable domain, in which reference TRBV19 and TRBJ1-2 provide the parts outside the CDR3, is DGGITQSPKYLFRKEGQNVTLSCEQNLNHDAMYWYRQDPGQGLRLIYYSQIVNDFQKGDIAEGYSVSREKKESFPLTVTSAQKNPTAFYLCASSIGRSGQASPRYGYTFGSGTRLTVV.

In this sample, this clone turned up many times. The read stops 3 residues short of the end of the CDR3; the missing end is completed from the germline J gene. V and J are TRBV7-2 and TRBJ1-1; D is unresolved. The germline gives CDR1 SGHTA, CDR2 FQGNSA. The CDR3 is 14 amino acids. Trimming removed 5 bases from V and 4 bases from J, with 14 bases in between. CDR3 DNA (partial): TGTGCCAGCAGCCCCTCCGGGGAAACCACTGAA. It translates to CASSPSGETTE. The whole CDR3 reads CASSPSGETTEAFF. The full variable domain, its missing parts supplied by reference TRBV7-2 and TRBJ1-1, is GAGVSQSPSNKVTEKGKDVELRCDPISGHTALYWYRQSLGQGLEFLIYFQGNSAPDKSGLPSDRFSAERTGGSVSTLTIQRTQQEDSAVYLCASSPSGETTEAFFGQGTRLTVV.

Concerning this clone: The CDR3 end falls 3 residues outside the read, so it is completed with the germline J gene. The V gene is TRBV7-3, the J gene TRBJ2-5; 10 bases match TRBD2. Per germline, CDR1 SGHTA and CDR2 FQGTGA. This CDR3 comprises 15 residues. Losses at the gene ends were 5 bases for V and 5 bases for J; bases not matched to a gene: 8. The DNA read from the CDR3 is TGTGCCAGCAGCCGAGCAGCGGGAGGGTATGAGACC. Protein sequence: CASSRAAGGYET. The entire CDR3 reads CASSRAAGGYETQYF.

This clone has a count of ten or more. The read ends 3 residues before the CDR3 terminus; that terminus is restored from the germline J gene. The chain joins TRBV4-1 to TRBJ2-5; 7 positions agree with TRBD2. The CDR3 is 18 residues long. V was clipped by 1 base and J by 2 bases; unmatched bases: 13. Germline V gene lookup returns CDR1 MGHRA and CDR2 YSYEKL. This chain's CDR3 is CASSQVHLSASGQETQYF. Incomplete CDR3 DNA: TGCGCCAGCAGCCAAGTTCACCTGTCGGCTAGCGGACAAGAGACC.

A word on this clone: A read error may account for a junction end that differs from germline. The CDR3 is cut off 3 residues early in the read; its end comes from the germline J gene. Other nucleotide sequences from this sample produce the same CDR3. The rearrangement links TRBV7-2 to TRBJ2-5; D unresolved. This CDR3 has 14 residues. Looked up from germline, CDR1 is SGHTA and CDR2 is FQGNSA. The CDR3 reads CASSLRGRQETQYF. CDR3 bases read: TGTGCTAGCAGCTTACGAGGCCGCCAAGAGACC.

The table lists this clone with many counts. This CDR3 reads CASSHKRTGWRETQYF. CDR3 DNA (partial): TGTGCCAGCAGCCACAAAAGGACAGGCTGGCGGGAGACC. The rearrangement uses TRBV3-1 (or the pseudogene TRBV3-2) and TRBJ2-5; 7 positions match TRBD1. Read coverage stops 3 residues before the CDR3 terminus; the germline J gene supplies the remainder. This CDR3 is 16 amino acids long. Germline V gene lookup returns CDR1 LGHDT and CDR2 YNNKEL (reference sequence). Trimming at V came to 3 bases and at J to 5 bases, leaving 12 bases not matched to a gene.

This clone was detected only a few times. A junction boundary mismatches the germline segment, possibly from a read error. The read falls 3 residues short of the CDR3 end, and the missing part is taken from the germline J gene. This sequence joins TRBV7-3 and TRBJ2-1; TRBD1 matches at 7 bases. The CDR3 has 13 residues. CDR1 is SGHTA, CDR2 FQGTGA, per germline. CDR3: CSSSLDRANEQFF. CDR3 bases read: TGTTCCAGCAGCTTAGACAGGGCCAATGAG.

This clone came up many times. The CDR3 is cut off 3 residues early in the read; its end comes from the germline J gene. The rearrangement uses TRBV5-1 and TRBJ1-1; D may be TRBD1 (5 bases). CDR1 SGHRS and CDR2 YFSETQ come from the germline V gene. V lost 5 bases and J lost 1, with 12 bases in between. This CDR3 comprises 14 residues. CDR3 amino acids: CASSRDRQNTEAFF. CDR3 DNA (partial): TGCGCCAGCAGTCGAGACAGACAGAACACTGAA.

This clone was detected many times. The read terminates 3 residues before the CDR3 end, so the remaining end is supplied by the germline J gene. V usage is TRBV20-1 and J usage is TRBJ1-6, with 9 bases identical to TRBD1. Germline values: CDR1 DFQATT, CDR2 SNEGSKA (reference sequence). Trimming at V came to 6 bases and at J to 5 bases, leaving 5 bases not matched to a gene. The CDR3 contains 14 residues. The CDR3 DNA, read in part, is TGCAGTGCCGCCGGGACAGGGAATAATTCACCC. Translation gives CSAAGTGNNSP. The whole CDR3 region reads CSAAGTGNNSPLHF.

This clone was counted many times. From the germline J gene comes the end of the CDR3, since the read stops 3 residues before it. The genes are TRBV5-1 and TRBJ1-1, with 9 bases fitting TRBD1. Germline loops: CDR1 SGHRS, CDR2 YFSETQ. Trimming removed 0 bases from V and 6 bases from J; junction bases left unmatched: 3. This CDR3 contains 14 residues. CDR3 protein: CASSLDRGRAEAFF. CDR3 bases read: TGCGCCAGCAGCTTGGACAGGGGGCGGGCTGAA.

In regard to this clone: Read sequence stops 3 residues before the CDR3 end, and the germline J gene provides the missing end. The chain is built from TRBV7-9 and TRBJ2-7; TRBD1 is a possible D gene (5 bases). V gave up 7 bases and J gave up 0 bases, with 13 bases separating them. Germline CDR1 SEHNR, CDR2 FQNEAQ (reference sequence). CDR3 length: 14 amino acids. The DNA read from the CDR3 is TGTGCCAGCAACCAGAAGGACAACTCCTACGAG. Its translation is CASNQKDNSYE. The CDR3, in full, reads CASNQKDNSYEQYF.

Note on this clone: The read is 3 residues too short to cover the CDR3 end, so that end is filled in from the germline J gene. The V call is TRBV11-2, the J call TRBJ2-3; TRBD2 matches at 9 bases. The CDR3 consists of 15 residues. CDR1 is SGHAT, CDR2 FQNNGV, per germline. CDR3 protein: CASSLGSSGTTAQYF. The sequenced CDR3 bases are TGTGCCAGCAGCTTAGGATCTAGCGGGACGACGGCG.

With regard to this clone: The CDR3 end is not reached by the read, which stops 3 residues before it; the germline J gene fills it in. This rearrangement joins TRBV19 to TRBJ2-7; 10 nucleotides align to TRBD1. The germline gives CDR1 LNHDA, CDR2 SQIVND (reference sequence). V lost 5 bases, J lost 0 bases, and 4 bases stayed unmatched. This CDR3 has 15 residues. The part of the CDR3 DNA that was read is TGTGCCAGTAGTTCGGGACAGGGGTTCTCCTACGAG. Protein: CASSSGQGFSYE. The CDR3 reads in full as CASSSGQGFSYEQYF.

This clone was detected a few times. This CDR3 reads CASSLDKAKNIQYF. The sequenced CDR3 bases are TGCGCCAGCAGCTTGGACAAGGCCAAAAACATT. This chain connects TRBV5-1 to TRBJ2-4; D call uncertain. The read terminates 3 residues before the CDR3 end, so the remaining end is supplied by the germline J gene. The CDR3 contains 14 residues. V gave up 0 bases and J gave up 1 base, with 5 bases separating them. Per germline, CDR1 SGHRS and CDR2 YFSETQ.

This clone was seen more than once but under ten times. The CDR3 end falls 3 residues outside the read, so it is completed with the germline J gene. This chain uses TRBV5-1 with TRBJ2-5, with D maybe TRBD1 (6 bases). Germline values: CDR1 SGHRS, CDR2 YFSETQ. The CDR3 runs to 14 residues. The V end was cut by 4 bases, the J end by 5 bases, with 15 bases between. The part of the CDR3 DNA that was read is TGCGCCAGCAGCGCCCACAGGGAGAGGGAGACC. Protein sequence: CASSAHRERET. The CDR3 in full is CASSAHRERETQYF.

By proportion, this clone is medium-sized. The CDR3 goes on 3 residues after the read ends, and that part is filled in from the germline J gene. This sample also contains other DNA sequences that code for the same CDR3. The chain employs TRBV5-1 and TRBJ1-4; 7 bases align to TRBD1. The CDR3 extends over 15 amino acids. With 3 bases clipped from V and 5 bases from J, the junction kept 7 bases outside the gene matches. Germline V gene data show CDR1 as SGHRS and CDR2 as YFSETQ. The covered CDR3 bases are TGCGCCAGCAGCTCATCCGGGACAGTAAATGAAAAA. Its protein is CASSSSGTVNEK. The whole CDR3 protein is CASSSSGTVNEKLFF.

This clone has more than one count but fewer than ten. CDR3 bases read: TGTGCCAGTAGTCTTCAGGGGACCCCGTCTGGTTTTGGACTCGGGCGGCCC. Protein: CASSLQGTPSGFGLGRP. The full-length CDR3 reads as CASSLQGTPSGFGLGRPQHF. This chain links TRBV19 with TRBJ1-5; tentative D call: TRBD1 (6 bases). Read coverage stops 3 residues before the CDR3 terminus; the germline J gene supplies the remainder. CDR3 length: 20 residues. The V end was cut by 5 bases, the J end by 9 bases, with 35 bases between. Per the germline V gene, CDR1 is LNHDA and CDR2 is SQIVND (reference sequence). The whole variable domain, filled in from reference TRBV19 and TRBJ1-5, reads DGGITQSPKYLFRKEGQNVTLSCEQNLNHDAMYWYRQDPGQGLRLIYYSQIVNDFQKGDIAEGYSVSREKKESFPLTVTSAQKNPTAFYLCASSLQGTPSGFGLGRPQHFGDGTRLSIL.

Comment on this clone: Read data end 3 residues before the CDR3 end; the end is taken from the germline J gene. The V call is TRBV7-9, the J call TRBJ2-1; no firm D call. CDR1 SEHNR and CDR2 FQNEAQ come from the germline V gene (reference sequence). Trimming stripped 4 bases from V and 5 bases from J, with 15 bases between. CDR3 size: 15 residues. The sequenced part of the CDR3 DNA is TGTGCCAGCAGCTCTAATAGCCTCACCCACAATGAG. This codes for CASSSNSLTHNE. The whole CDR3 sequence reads CASSSNSLTHNEQFF.

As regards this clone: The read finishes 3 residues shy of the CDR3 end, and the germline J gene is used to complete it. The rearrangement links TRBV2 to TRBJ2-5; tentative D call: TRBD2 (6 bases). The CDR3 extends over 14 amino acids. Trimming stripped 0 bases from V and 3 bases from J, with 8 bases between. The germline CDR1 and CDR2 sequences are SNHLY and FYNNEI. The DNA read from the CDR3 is TGTGCCAGCAGTGAAGCGGGGGGTAAAGAGACC. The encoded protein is CASSEAGGKET. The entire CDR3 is CASSEAGGKETQYF.

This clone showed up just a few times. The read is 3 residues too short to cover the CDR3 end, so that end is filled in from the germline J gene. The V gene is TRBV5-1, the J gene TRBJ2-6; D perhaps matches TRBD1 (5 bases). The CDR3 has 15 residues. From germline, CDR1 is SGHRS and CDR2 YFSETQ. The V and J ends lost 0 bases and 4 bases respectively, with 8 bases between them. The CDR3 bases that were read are TGCGCCAGCAGCTTGGTGGGGCCCGGGGCCAACGTC. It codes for CASSLVGPGANV. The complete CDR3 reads CASSLVGPGANVLTF.

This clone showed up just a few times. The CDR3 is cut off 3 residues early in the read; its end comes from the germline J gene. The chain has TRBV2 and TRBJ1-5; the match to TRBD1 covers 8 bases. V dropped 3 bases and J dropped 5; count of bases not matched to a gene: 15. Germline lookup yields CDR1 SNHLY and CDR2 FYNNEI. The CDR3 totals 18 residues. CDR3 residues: CASSDRQGRGGSHQPQHF. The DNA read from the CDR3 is TGTGCCAGCAGTGATCGACAGGGGAGAGGGGGTTCGCATCAGCCC. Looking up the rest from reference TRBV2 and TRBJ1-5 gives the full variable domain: EPEVTQTPSHQVTQMGQEVILRCVPISNHLYFYWYRQILGQKVEFLVSFYNNEISEKSEIFDDQFSVERPDGSNFTLKIRSTKLEDSAMYFCASSDRQGRGGSHQPQHFGDGTRLSIL.

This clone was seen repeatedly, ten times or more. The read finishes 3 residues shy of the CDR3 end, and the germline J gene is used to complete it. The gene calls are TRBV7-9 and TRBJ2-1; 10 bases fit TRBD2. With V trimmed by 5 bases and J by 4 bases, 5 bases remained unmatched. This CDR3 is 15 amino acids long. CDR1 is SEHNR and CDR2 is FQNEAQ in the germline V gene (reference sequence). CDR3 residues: CASSPLAGAYNEQFF. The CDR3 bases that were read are TGTGCCAGCAGCCCTCTAGCGGGAGCTTACAATGAG.

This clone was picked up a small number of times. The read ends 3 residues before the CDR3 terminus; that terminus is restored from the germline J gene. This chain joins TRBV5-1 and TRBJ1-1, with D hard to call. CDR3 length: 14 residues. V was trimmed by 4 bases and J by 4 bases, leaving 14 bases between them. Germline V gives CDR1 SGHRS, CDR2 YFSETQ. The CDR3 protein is CASSAGSMGTEAFF. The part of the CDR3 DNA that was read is TGCGCCAGCAGCGCCGGGTCCATGGGCACTGAA.

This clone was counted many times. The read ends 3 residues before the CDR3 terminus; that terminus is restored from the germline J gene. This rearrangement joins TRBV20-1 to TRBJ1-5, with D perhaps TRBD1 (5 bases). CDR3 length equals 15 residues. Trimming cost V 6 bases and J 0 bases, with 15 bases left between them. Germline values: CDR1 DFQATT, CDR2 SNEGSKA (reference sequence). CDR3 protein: CSAKKRQHSNQPQHF. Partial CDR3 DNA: TGCAGTGCCAAAAAACGACAGCATAGCAATCAGCCC.